The sample holds many counts of the clone carrying this TCR beta chain. Its antigen is undetermined. Time point indicated: newly diagnosed GD, antithyroid drugs for less than 3 months. PBMC RNA was the source of the TCR library. Library construction for TCR beta used iRepertoire HTBI primers and Arm-PCR of CDR3 regions. TCRdb reprocessed the multiplex PCR reads with MiXCR, giving one entry per CDR3 protein. The sample consists of 540,000 or so distinct CDR3 sequences, about 13% of them appearing once. This record belongs to a study of regulatory T cells in long-lasting Graves disease. Study-level points and caveats: Persistent Graves' patients showed less TCR diversity than newly diagnosed ones.

These sequences were also reported in another study, on T cells in Graves' hyperthyroidism and ophthalmopathy. That source notes: Diagnosing involved the use of clinical symptoms, serum thyroxine and TRAb, thyroid ultrasound and orbital computed tomography. Using the HTBI primer set, a first-round RT-PCR was run on the TCR CDR3.

The receptor comes from a man aged 30 to 45 with Graves disease. The sample consisted of peripheral blood mononuclear cells (PBMCs), taken at new diagnosis, from a patient treated with antithyroid drugs.

CDR3 nucleotides: TGTGCCAGCGAAAGTCGAGGGGGTGAGCAGTTCTTC. Translation: CASESRGGEQFF. V and J are TRBV9 and TRBJ2-1; a weak D match, TRBD1 (6 bases). V lost 7 bases and J lost 9, with 14 bases in between. This CDR3 is built from 12 residues. Germline V gives CDR1 SGDLS, CDR2 YYNGEE.